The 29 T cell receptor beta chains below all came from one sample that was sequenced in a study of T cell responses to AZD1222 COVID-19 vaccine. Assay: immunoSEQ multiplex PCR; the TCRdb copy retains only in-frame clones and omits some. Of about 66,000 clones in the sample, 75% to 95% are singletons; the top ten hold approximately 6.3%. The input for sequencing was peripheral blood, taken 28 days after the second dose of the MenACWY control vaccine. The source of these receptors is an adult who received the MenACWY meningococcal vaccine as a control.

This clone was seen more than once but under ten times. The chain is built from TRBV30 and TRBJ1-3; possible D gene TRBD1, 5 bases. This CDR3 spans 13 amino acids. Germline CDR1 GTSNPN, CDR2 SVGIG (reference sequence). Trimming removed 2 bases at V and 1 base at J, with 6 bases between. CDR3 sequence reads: CAWSRGSGNTIYF. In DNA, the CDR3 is TGTGCCTGGAGTAGGGGTTCTGGAAACACCATATATTTT. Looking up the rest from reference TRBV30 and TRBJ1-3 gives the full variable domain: SQTIHQWPATLVQPVGSPLSLECTVEGTSNPNLYWYRQAAGRGLQLLFYSVGIGQISSEVPQNLSASRPQDRQFILSSKKLLLSDSGFYLCAWSRGSGNTIYFGEGSWLTVV.

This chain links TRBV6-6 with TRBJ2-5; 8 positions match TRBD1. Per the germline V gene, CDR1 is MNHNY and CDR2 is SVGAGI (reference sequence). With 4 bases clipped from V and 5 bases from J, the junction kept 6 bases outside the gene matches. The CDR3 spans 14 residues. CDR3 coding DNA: TGTGCCAGCAGTTTTTCAGGGGGCATGGAGACCCAGTACTTC. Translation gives CASSFSGGMETQYF.

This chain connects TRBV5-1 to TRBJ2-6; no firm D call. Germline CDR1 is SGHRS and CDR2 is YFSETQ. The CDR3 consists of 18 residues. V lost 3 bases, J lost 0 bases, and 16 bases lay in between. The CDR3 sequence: CASSSVEVWSSGANVLTF. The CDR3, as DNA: TGCGCCAGCAGCTCAGTCGAAGTGTGGTCCTCTGGGGCCAACGTCCTGACTTTC.

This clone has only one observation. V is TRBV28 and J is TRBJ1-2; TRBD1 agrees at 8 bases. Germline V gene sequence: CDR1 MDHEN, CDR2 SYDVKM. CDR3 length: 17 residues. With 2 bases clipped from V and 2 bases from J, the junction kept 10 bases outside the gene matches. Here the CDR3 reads CASSLAVSGGRNYGYTF. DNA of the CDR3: TGTGCCAGCAGTTTAGCCGTCTCAGGGGGCAGGAACTATGGCTACACCTTC.

In nucleotides, the CDR3 is TGTGCCAGCAGCCCTACCGGGACTAGCGGACCAGGGGGCACCGGGGAGCTGTTTTTT. It translates to CASSPTGTSGPGGTGELFF. V usage is TRBV7-3 and J usage is TRBJ2-2; 11 nucleotides align to TRBD2. V lost 5 bases and J lost 4; bases outside the gene matches: 15. The germline V gene has CDR1 SGHTA and CDR2 FQGTGA. The CDR3 runs to 19 residues.

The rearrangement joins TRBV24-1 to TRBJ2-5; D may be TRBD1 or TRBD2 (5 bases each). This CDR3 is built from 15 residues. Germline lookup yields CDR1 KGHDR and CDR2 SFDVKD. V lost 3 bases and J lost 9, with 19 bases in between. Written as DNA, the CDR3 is TGTGCCACCAGTGATCCTCGGACCGGTAGGGGACCCCAGTACTTC. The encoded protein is CATSDPRTGRGPQYF.

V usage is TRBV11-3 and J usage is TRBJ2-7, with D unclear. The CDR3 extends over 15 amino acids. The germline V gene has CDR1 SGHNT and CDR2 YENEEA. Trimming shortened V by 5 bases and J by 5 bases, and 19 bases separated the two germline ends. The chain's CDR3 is CASSAGRRSRDEQYF. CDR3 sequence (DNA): TGTGCCAGCAGCGCCGGACGGCGCTCCCGGGACGAGCAGTACTTC.

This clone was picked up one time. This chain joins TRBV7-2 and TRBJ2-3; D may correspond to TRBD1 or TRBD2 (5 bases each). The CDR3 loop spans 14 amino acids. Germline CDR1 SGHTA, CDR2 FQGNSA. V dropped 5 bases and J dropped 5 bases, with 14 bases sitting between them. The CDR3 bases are TGTGCCAGCAGCACCGCATTTGGGGGAGATACGCAGTATTTT. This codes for CASSTAFGGDTQYF.

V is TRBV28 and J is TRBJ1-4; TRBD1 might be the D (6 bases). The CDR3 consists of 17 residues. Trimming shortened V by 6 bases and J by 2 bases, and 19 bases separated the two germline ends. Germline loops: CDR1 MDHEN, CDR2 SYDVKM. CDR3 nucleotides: TGTGCCAGCAGAACAGGGTGGGGTTTGGGGACTAATGAAAAACTGTTTTTT. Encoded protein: CASRTGWGLGTNEKLFF.

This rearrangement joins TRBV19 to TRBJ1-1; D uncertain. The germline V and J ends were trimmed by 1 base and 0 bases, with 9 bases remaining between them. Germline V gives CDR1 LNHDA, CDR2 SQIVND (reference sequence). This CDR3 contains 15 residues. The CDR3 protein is CASSIGAGMNTEAFF. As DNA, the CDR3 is TGTGCCAGTAGTATAGGCGCGGGGATGAACACTGAAGCTTTCTTT.

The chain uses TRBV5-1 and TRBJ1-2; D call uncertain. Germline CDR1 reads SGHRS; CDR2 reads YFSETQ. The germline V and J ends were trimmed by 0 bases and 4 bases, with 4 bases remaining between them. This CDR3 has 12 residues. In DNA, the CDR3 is TGCGCCAGCAGCTTGGATTTCTATGGCTACACCTTC. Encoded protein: CASSLDFYGYTF.

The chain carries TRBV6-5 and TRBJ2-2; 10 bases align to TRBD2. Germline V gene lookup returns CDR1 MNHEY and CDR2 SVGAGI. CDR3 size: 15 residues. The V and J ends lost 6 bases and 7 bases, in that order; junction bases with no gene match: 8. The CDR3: CASRVSSGSGGELFF. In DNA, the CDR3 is TGTGCCAGCAGGGTTTCTAGCGGGAGTGGCGGGGAGCTGTTTTTT.

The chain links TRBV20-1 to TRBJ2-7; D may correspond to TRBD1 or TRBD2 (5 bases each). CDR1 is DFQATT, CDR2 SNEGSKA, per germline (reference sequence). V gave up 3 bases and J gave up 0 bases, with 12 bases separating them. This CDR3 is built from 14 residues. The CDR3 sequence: CSASRSGGSYEQYF. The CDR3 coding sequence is TGCAGTGCTAGTAGGTCTGGGGGCTCCTACGAGCAGTACTTC.

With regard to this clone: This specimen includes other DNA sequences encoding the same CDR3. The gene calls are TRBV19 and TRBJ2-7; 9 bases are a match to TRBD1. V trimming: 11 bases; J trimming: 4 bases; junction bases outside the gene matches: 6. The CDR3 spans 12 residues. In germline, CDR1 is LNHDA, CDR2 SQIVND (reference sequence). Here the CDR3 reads CASGTGPYEQYF. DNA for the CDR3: TGTGCCTCCGGGACAGGGCCTTACGAGCAGTACTTC.

Here the CDR3 reads CASRGGTYMDEQFF. CDR3 nucleotide sequence: TGTGCCAGCAGGGGTGGGACTTATATGGATGAGCAGTTCTTC. The chain couples TRBV2 to TRBJ2-1; tentative D call: TRBD2 (6 bases). Germline CDR1 and CDR2: SNHLY and FYNNEI. Trimming removed 6 bases from V and 8 bases from J, with 17 bases in between. The CDR3 runs to 14 residues.

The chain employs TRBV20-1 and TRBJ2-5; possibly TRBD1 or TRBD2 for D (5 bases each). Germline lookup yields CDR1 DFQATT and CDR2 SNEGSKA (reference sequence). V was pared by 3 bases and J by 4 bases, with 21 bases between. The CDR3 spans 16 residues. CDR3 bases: TGCAGTGCTAGTCCACGACCGCCGGGACCACGAGAGACCCAGTACTTC. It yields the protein CSASPRPPGPRETQYF.

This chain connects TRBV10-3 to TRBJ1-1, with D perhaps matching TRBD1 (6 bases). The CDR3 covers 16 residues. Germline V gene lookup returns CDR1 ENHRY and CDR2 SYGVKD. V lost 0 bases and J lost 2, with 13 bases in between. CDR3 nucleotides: TGTGCCATCAGTGAGTCGATAGGGGGATCTAACACTGAAGCTTTCTTT. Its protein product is CAISESIGGSNTEAFF.

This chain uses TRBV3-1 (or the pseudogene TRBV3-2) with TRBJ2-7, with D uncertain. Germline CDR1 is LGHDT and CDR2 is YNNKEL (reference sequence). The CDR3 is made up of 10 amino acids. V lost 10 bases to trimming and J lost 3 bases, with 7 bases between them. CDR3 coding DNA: TGTGCCACTAGTTGCTACGAGCAGTACTTC. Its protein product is CATSCYEQYF.

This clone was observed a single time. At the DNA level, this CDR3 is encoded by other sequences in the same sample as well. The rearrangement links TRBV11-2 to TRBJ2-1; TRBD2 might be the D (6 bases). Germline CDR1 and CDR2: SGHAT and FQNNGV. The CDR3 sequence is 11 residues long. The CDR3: CAGGSYNEQFF. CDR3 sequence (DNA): TGTGCGGGGGGCTCCTACAATGAGCAGTTCTTC.

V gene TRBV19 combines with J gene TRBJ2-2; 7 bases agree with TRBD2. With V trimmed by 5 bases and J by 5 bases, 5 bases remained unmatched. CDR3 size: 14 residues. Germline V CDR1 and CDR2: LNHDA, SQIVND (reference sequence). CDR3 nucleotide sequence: TGTGCCAGTAGTGTCGCGGGGGATACCGGGGAGCTGTTTTTT. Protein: CASSVAGDTGELFF.

CDR3 in DNA: TGTGCCAGCAGTCAAAGCGGTAGCTCCTACAATGAGCAGTTCTTC. It codes for CASSQSGSSYNEQFF. The chain uses TRBV11-2 and TRBJ2-1; D might be TRBD2 (5 bases). Germline CDR1 SGHAT, CDR2 FQNNGV. Deletions cut 6 bases from V and 0 bases from J, with 12 bases between. The CDR3 consists of 15 residues. The variable domain in full, with the rest retrieved from reference TRBV11-2 and TRBJ2-1, is EAGVAQSPRYKIIEKRQSVAFWCNPISGHATLYWYQQILGQGPKLLIQFQNNGVVDDSQLPKDRFSAERLKGVDSTLKIQPAKLEDSAVYLCASSQSGSSYNEQFFGPGTRLTVL.

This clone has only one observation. The CDR3 nucleotides read TGTGCCACCAGTGCAGGGACGAACTATGGCTACACCTTC. It yields the protein CATSAGTNYGYTF. The V call is TRBV24-1, the J call TRBJ1-2; D perhaps matches TRBD1 (5 bases). Looked up from germline, CDR1 is KGHDR and CDR2 is SFDVKD. This CDR3 has 13 amino acids. Trimming stripped 5 bases from V and 2 bases from J, with 8 bases between.

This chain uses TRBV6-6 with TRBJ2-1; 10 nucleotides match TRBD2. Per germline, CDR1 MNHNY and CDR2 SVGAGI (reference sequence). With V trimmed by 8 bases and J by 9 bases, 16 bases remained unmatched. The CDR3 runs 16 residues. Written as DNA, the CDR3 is TGTGCCAGCCATTGGGGACTAGCGATAAGTGGGGTTGAGCAGTTCTTC. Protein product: CASHWGLAISGVEQFF.

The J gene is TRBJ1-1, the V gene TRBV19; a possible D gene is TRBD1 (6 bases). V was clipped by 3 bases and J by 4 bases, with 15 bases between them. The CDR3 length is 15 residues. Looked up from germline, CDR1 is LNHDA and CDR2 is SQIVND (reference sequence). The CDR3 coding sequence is TGTGCCAGTAGTATCCAGGACAGCCGCGGCACTGAAGCTTTCTTT. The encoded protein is CASSIQDSRGTEAFF.

The CDR3 loop reads CASSSAAPGTEAFF. As DNA, the CDR3 is TGTGCCAGTAGTTCCGCAGCCCCTGGCACTGAAGCTTTCTTT. V usage is TRBV19 and J usage is TRBJ1-1; unclear D gene. CDR1 and CDR2 from the germline V gene are LNHDA and SQIVND (reference sequence). Trimming removed 5 bases from V and 4 bases from J, with 14 bases in between. The CDR3 sequence is 14 residues long.

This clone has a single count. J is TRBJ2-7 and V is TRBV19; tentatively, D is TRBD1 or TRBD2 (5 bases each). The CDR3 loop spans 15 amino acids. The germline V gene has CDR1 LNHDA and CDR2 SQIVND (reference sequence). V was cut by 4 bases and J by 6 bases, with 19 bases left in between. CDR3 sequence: CASSNSGTLFREQYF. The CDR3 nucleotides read TGTGCCAGTAGTAACTCAGGGACCTTATTTCGCGAGCAGTACTTC.

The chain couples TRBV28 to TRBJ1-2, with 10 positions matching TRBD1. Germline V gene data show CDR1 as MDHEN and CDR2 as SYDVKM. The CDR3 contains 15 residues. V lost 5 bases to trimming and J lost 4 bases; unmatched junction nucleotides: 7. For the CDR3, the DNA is TGTGCCAGCAGTGGCCCCGGGACAGGGGCCTATGGCTACACCTTC. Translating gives CASSGPGTGAYGYTF.

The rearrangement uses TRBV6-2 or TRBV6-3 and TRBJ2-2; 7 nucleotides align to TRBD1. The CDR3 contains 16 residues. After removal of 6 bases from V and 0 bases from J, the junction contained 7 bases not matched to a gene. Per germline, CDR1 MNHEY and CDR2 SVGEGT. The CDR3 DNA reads TGTGCCAGCAGCCGTACTCAGGGGGCGAACACCGGGGAGCTGTTTTTT. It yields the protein CASSRTQGANTGELFF.

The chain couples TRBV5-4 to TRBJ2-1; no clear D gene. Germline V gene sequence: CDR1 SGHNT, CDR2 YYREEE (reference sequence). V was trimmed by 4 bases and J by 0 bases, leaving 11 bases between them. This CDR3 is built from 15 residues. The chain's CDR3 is CASSKDPSSYNEQFF. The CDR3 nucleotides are TGTGCCAGCAGCAAAGACCCGAGCTCCTACAATGAGCAGTTCTTC.